This T cell receptor (beta chain) was sequenced in a study of CD8 T cells in Susac syndrome. The RNA, about 0.45 to 1 ug, was put through reverse transcription using random hexamers. Amplification of TCR beta CDR3 used immunoSEQ multiplex PCR across 54 Vbeta and 13 Jbeta. TCRdb used MiXCR to reprocess the immunoSEQ multiplex PCR reads, holding one entry per CDR3 protein. The table shows 100,000 to 150,000 distinct CDR3 sequences, with around 94% occurring only once. Germline V gene data show CDR1 as MNHEY and CDR2 as SVGEGT. The CDR3 covers 16 residues. With 2 bases clipped from V and 6 bases from J, the junction kept 9 bases outside the gene matches. Blood CD8+ and CD4+ T cells underwent high-throughput TCR beta sequencing. The authors negatively isolated CD8+ and CD4+ T cells and FACS-enriched TEMRA cells. Study findings and constraints: As acknowledged by the study, its TCR sequencing and HLA analysis included a relatively small number of individuals.

Comments on this clonotype: Its antigen is unidentified.

Specimen: CD4+ T cells from PBMCs. The origin of this receptor is a human donor in good health. The genes are TRBV6-2 or TRBV6-3 and TRBJ2-1; TRBD1 agrees at 8 bases. CDR3 in DNA: TGTGCCAGCAGTTACCCCGGACAGGGAGACGTCAATGAGCAGTTCTTC. Encoded protein: CASSYPGQGDVNEQFF.